The 10 T cell receptor beta chains reported below all come from one sample, sequenced in a study of blood T cells in healthy people across ages. With a J-beta primer mix and a sample-barcoded 5' primer, a second PCR ran roughly 6 to 11 cycles. TCRdb reanalysed the 5' RACE reads using MiXCR and keeps one entry per CDR3 protein. The profile shows around 1.1 million distinct CDR3 sequences, 35% to 45% of them singletons. Sequencing used blood. Receptor source: a man between 18 and 35 years old in good health.

With regard to this clonotype: Germline is not matched at one junction end, which may reflect a read error. The V call is TRBV2, the J call TRBJ1-2, with a weak D call TRBD1 (6 bases). This CDR3 contains 14 residues. The germline V gene has CDR1 SNHLY and CDR2 FYNNEI. The CDR3 loop is CASRIDGGNYGHTF. CDR3 nucleotides: TGTGCCAGCAGGATCGACGGGGGCAACTATGGCCACACCTTC.

This clonotype appeared many times. This may be a read error, as it is one base from a much larger clone. V usage is TRBV2 and J usage is TRBJ2-5; 8 bases are shared with TRBD1. Germline V gene lookup returns CDR1 SNHLY and CDR2 FYNNEI. V was clipped by 8 bases and J by 4 bases; unmatched bases: 3. The CDR3 covers 12 residues. The CDR3 is CASWGTGETQYF. DNA of the CDR3: TGTGCCAGCTGGGGGACAGGAGAGACCCAGTACTTC.

This sequence joins TRBV7-9 and TRBJ1-1; D possibly corresponds to TRBD1 (5 bases). The V and J ends lost 5 bases and 0 bases respectively, with 13 bases between them. Germline CDR1 and CDR2: SEHNR and FQNEAQ (reference sequence). The CDR3 contains 15 residues. The CDR3: CASSPSTAMNTEAFF. The CDR3 region has the DNA TGTGCCAGCAGCCCCTCGACAGCAATGAACACTGAAGCTTTCTTT.

This clonotype was counted between two and nine times. V and J are TRBV6-5 and TRBJ1-4; TRBD1 might be the D (5 bases). The V gene's germline CDR1 is MNHEY and CDR2 SVGAGI. The CDR3 runs to 15 residues. V lost 6 bases and J 4 bases, leaving 15 bases between the germline ends. The CDR3 DNA reads as TGTGCCAGCAGAGACGGGACGGCTTATAATGAAAAACTGTTTTTT. Its translation: CASRDGTAYNEKLFF.

This clonotype turned up a few times. The genes are TRBV20-1 and TRBJ2-5, with 9 positions matching TRBD2. The junction had 6 bases not matched to a gene; V was cut back by 5 bases and J by 2 bases. Germline lookup yields CDR1 DFQATT and CDR2 SNEGSKA (reference sequence). This CDR3 region has 14 residues. The CDR3 DNA is TGCAGTGCTCCCGATAGCGGGGGACAAGAGACCCAGTACTTC. Its translation is CSAPDSGGQETQYF.

This clonotype was recorded a few times. Its ends do not fully match the called genes, so a read error is possible. The J gene is TRBJ1-1, the V gene TRBV4-1, with D maybe TRBD1 (5 bases). CDR1 and CDR2 (germline): MGHRA, YSYEKL. This CDR3 is built from 15 residues. CDR3 bases: TGCGCCAGCAGTCAAGGGAGAGGGGAAGACACTGAAGCTTTCTTT. Translating it yields CASSQGRGEDTEAFF.

This clonotype has at least ten counts. This sequence joins TRBV14 and TRBJ2-1; D is ambiguous. The V gene's germline CDR1 is SGHDN and CDR2 FVKESK. The CDR3 is made up of 13 amino acids. V shed 4 bases and J shed 7 bases, with 11 bases lying between them. The CDR3 bases are TGTGCCAGCAGCCCTCGAACCAGGAATGAGCAGTTCTTC. The encoded protein is CASSPRTRNEQFF.

V and J are TRBV20-1 and TRBJ1-2; D perhaps matches TRBD1 (6 bases). This CDR3 spans 14 amino acids. The V end was cut by 6 bases, the J end by 2 bases, with 16 bases between. Germline V lookup: CDR1 DFQATT, CDR2 SNEGSKA (reference sequence). CDR3 DNA: TGCAGTGCCCCGCCGGGACACACAAACTATGGCTACACCTTC. This encodes CSAPPGHTNYGYTF.

The chain joins TRBV4-3 to TRBJ2-7; possible D gene TRBD1, 6 bases. CDR1 is LGHNA, CDR2 YSLEER, per germline. Trimming removed 0 bases from V and 3 bases from J, with 24 bases in between. This CDR3 spans 19 amino acids. CDR3 DNA: TGCGCCAGCAGCCAAGAATTCTTCGCGAGAAACGGACAGAACTACGAGCAGTACTTC. It is translated as CASSQEFFARNGQNYEQYF.

The genes are TRBV4-3 and TRBJ2-7; TRBD2 aligns across 7 bases. Germline V gene data show CDR1 as LGHNA and CDR2 as YSLEER. This CDR3 contains 16 residues. After removal of 5 bases from V and 0 bases from J, the junction contained 10 bases not matched to a gene. CDR3 sequence (DNA): TGCGCCAGCAGCGCGCCCCCGGGACTAAACTCCTACGAGCAGTACTTC. Protein product: CASSAPPGLNSYEQYF.